This TCR beta chain is from a study of CD8 T cells in ankylosing spondylitis. In the case of this clonotype: Its antigen is not identified.

General study results and limits: About 8 highly homologous variants made up a TCR beta motif that seemed to typify ankylosing spondylitis blood.

Each CDR3 protein gets one entry after TCRdb re-called the 5' RACE reads with MiXCR. Of about 800,000 distinct CDR3 sequences listed, around 11% are singletons. The germline V gene encodes CDR1 MNHNY and CDR2 SVGAGI (reference sequence). Trimming took 7 bases from V and 4 from J, leaving 13 bases between them. CDR3 length: 13 amino acids. This clonotype originated in a male donor with ankylosing spondylitis. Source material: blood, either unsorted or a sorted T cell fraction (not recorded which). V gene TRBV6-6 combines with J gene TRBJ1-1; no firm D call. CDR3 in amino acids: CASNRVSTTEAFF. The CDR3 DNA follows: TGTGCCAGCAATAGGGTCAGTACCACTGAAGCTTTCTTT.